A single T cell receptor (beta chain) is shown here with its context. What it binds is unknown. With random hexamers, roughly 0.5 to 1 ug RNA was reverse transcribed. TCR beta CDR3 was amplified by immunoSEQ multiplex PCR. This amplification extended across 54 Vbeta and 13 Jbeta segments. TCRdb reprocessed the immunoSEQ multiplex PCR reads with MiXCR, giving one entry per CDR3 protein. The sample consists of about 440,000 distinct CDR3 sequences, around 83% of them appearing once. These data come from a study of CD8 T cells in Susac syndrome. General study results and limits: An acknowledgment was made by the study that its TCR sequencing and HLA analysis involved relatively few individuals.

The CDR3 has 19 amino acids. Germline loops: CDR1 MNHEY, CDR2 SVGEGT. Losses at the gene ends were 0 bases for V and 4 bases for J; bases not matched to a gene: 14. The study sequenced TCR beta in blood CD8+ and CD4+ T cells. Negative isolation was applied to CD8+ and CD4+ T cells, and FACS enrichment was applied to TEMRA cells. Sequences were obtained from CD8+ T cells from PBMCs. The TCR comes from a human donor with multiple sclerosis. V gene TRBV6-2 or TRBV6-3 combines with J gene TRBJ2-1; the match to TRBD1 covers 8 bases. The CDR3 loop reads CASSYSPGGFSGLYNEQFF. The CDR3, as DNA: TGTGCCAGCAGTTACTCGCCAGGGGGCTTTAGCGGACTATACAATGAGCAGTTCTTC.